The next 27 T cell receptor beta chains were all read from a single sample in a study of beta chain features in type 1 diabetes. Investigators reverse transcribed all isolated RNA, so they sequenced expressed TCRB transcripts. Data came from immunoSEQ multiplex PCR; TCRdb stores just in-frame clones and leaves some out. The repertoire holds hundreds of thousands of clones, with around 15% as singletons. The source material was naive CD4+ T cells from blood. Every receptor here comes from a man between 18 and 29 years old in good health.

This clone was picked up a small number of times. This chain connects TRBV21-1 to TRBJ2-2; the D call in the table, TRBD1, was not verified against the DNA. TRBV21-1 constitutes a pseudogene. The CDR3 is made up of 15 amino acids. CDR3 bases: TGTGCCAGCAGCAAATACAGGGCGAACACCGGGGAGCTGTTTTTT. This sequence encodes CASSKYRANTGELFF.

This chain joins TRBV4-2 and TRBJ2-7, with D maybe TRBD2 (6 bases). Germline assignment: CDR1 LGHNA and CDR2 YNFKEQ. Deletions cut 0 bases from V and 0 bases from J, with 6 bases between. This CDR3 comprises 14 residues. CDR3: CASSQDGSSYEQYF. The CDR3 DNA follows: TGTGCCAGCAGCCAAGACGGGAGCTCCTACGAGCAGTACTTC.

The chain joins TRBV7-6 to TRBJ2-1; D is uncertain. Trimming took 1 base from V and 0 from J, leaving 10 bases between them. The germline V gene has CDR1 SGHVS and CDR2 FNYEAQ. CDR3 length equals 16 residues. In nucleotides, the CDR3 is TGTGCCAGCAGCTTAGTTTTTGGCCGCTCCTACAATGAGCAGTTCTTC. Encoded protein: CASSLVFGRSYNEQFF.

CDR3 protein: CASRLAPSYEQYF. The CDR3 DNA reads TGTGCCAGTAGACTAGCGCCCTCCTACGAGCAGTACTTC. The chain couples TRBV7-2 to TRBJ2-7, with 8 bases that match TRBD2. Trimming took 9 bases from V and 0 from J; bases not matched to a gene: 4. Per germline, CDR1 SGHTA and CDR2 FQGNSA. CDR3 length: 13 amino acids.

This clone turned up a few times. J is TRBJ2-5 and V is TRBV7-3; 10 positions agree with TRBD2. Germline lookup yields CDR1 SGHTA and CDR2 FQGTGA. This CDR3 is 16 amino acids long. V was pared by 4 bases and J by 2 bases, with 7 bases of the junction left unmatched. CDR3 loop: CASSSGVAGGQETQYF. DNA of the CDR3: TGTGCCAGCAGCTCTGGGGTAGCGGGAGGACAAGAGACCCAGTACTTC.

This clone was seen only a few times. The V gene is TRBV6-1, the J gene TRBJ1-2, with D possibly matching TRBD1 (5 bases). CDR1 and CDR2 from the germline V gene are MNHNS and SASEGT. CDR3 length equals 14 residues. The V and J ends lost 0 bases and 8 bases respectively, with 13 bases between them. CDR3 in DNA: TGTGCCAGCAGTGAAGCCGGGACTATGGGAGGCTACACCTTC. Its protein product is CASSEAGTMGGYTF.

J is TRBJ2-7 and V is TRBV9; D may correspond to TRBD1 or TRBD2 (6 bases each). Germline assignment: CDR1 SGDLS and CDR2 YYNGEE. V lost 4 bases and J 0 bases, leaving 11 bases between the germline ends. The CDR3 loop spans 14 amino acids. The CDR3 protein is CASSQGTRSYEQYF. In nucleotides, the CDR3 is TGTGCCAGCAGCCAGGGGACTCGCTCCTACGAGCAGTACTTC.

The chain links TRBV9 to TRBJ2-1, with 7 bases aligning to TRBD1. This CDR3 region has 13 residues. Germline values: CDR1 SGDLS, CDR2 YYNGEE. Germline trimming cut 0 bases from V and 9 bases from J; bases unmatched to any gene: 3. The CDR3 spells CASSVDRGGEQFF. The DNA for the CDR3 is TGTGCCAGCAGCGTAGACAGGGGCGGTGAGCAGTTCTTC. Complete variable domain (other parts from reference TRBV9 and TRBJ2-1): DSGVTQTPKHLITATGQRVTLRCSPRSGDLSVYWYQQSLDQGLQFLIQYYNGEERAKGNILERFSAQQFPDLHSELNLSSLELGDSALYFCASSVDRGGEQFFGPGTRLTVL.

This clone turned up a few times. The CDR3 DNA reads TGTGCCAGCAGAGGCCCCGCTACCATCACTGAAGCTTTCTTT. It encodes CASRGPATITEAFF. The V gene is TRBV28, the J gene TRBJ1-1; no reliable D call. The CDR3 contains 14 residues. CDR1 and CDR2 (germline): MDHEN, SYDVKM. Trimming cost V 6 bases and J 4 bases, with 15 bases left between them.

This clone has just a few counts. The V and J genes are TRBV7-9 and TRBJ2-3; TRBD2 agrees at 14 bases. Germline-derived CDR1 and CDR2 are SEHNR and FQNEAQ (reference sequence). V lost 8 bases and J lost 6; bases outside the gene matches: 10. The CDR3 sequence is 16 residues long. CDR3 in amino acids: CASGSTSGRAKDTQYF. The CDR3 DNA follows: TGTGCCAGCGGATCGACTAGCGGGAGGGCCAAGGATACGCAGTATTTT.

As DNA, the CDR3 is TGCGCCAGCAGCCCGCGGGGGCCGGGACCTCCCCCAGTGGATACGCAGTATTTT. It is translated as CASSPRGPGPPPVDTQYF. This chain connects TRBV5-1 to TRBJ2-3; perhaps TRBD2 as D (7 bases). Germline V gene lookup returns CDR1 SGHRS and CDR2 YFSETQ. The V and J ends lost 4 bases and 6 bases respectively, with 27 bases between them. CDR3 size: 18 residues.

Only a few counts were recorded for this clone. The chain employs TRBV9 and TRBJ2-1; no reliable D call. This CDR3 has 15 amino acids. Germline V gene lookup returns CDR1 SGDLS and CDR2 YYNGEE. V shed 0 bases and J shed 0 bases, with 7 bases lying between them. The CDR3 DNA sequence: TGTGCCAGCAGCGTAGATTGGGGCTCCTACAATGAGCAGTTCTTC. Amino acid sequence: CASSVDWGSYNEQFF.

Comments on this clone: The same CDR3 can be traced to other DNA sequences in this sample. V gene TRBV9 combines with J gene TRBJ1-5; D is ambiguous. Trimming removed 0 bases at V and 0 bases at J, with 4 bases between. This CDR3 has 14 residues. Germline V gives CDR1 SGDLS, CDR2 YYNGEE. CDR3 nucleotide sequence: TGTGCCAGCAGCGTAGGGCATAGCAATCAGCCCCAGCATTTT. Translated: CASSVGHSNQPQHF. The full variable domain, completed using reference TRBV9 and TRBJ1-5, is DSGVTQTPKHLITATGQRVTLRCSPRSGDLSVYWYQQSLDQGLQFLIQYYNGEERAKGNILERFSAQQFPDLHSELNLSSLELGDSALYFCASSVGHSNQPQHFGDGTRLSIL.

This clone was seen a handful of times. The rearrangement joins TRBV6-1 to TRBJ1-5, with TRBD1 as a possible D gene (6 bases). The V and J ends lost 7 bases and 2 bases respectively, with 9 bases between them. This CDR3 is built from 13 residues. Germline-derived CDR1 and CDR2 are MNHNS and SASEGT. Here the CDR3 reads CASIEGGNQPQHF. The CDR3 region has the DNA TGTGCCAGCATCGAGGGGGGCAATCAGCCCCAGCATTTT.

V usage is TRBV7-6 and J usage is TRBJ2-5; TRBD1 or TRBD2 may be the D gene (6 bases each). The germline CDR1 and CDR2 sequences are SGHVS and FNYEAQ. Trimming removed 3 bases from V and 4 bases from J, with 15 bases in between. The CDR3 is 15 residues long. CDR3 coding DNA: TGTGCCAGCAGCTTTTGGTCGGGGGCGAGAGAGACCCAGTACTTC. Encoded protein: CASSFWSGARETQYF.

In its sample, this clone was seen a few times. This chain uses TRBV7-2 with TRBJ2-1; D is perhaps TRBD1 or TRBD2 (5 bases each). CDR3 length: 15 amino acids. The V and J ends lost 1 base and 7 bases respectively, with 14 bases between them. Per germline, CDR1 SGHTA and CDR2 FQGNSA. In DNA form, the CDR3 reads TGTGCCAGCAGCTTAGGGGCCGGGACCTTAAATGAGCAGTTCTTC. It codes for CASSLGAGTLNEQFF.

V usage is TRBV18 and J usage is TRBJ1-2, with a weak D call TRBD1 (6 bases). CDR3 size: 14 residues. Looked up from germline, CDR1 is KGHSH and CDR2 is LQKENI. Trimming cost V 3 bases and J 0 bases, with 8 bases left between them. CDR3 DNA: TGTGCCAGCTCACCGGGGGACACTAACTATGGCTACACCTTC. It is translated as CASSPGDTNYGYTF.

This clone was observed a handful of times. The gene calls are TRBV7-3 and TRBJ1-1; 7 bases agree with TRBD1. The CDR3 sequence is 14 residues long. Germline CDR1 is SGHTA and CDR2 is FQGTGA. Trimming took 5 bases from V and 3 from J; bases not matched to a gene: 6. The CDR3 nucleotides are TGTGCCAGCAGCCTACAGGGGACCGACACTGAAGCTTTCTTT. Protein sequence: CASSLQGTDTEAFF.

This rearrangement joins TRBV20-1 to TRBJ2-7; D unresolved. Germline V lookup: CDR1 DFQATT, CDR2 SNEGSKA (reference sequence). The CDR3 covers 11 residues. Between the trimmed V and J ends, which lost 0 bases and 8 bases, there was a span of 8 bases. Here the CDR3 DNA reads TGCAGTGCTAGAGATTTGATAAAGCAGTACTTC. Protein sequence: CSARDLIKQYF.

V and J are TRBV6-5 and TRBJ2-7; 10 bases align to TRBD1. CDR1 and CDR2 from the germline V gene are MNHEY and SVGAGI. The CDR3 length is 15 residues. With 11 bases clipped from V and 0 bases from J, the junction kept 10 bases outside the gene matches. CDR3 residues: CASRWGDRGSYEQYF. CDR3 nucleotides: TGTGCCTCTCGATGGGGGGACAGGGGCTCCTACGAGCAGTACTTC.

The V gene is TRBV28, the J gene TRBJ2-7; no clear D gene. V dropped 7 bases and J dropped 6 bases, with 19 bases sitting between them. CDR1 and CDR2 from the germline V gene are MDHEN and SYDVKM. The CDR3 is made up of 14 amino acids. CDR3 amino acids: CASTLSPGKTEQYF. For the CDR3, the DNA is TGTGCCAGCACCCTCTCGCCAGGAAAAACCGAGCAGTACTTC.

This chain links TRBV28 with TRBJ1-2, with a weak D call TRBD1 (6 bases). This CDR3 is built from 13 residues. CDR1 is MDHEN and CDR2 is SYDVKM in the germline V gene. V gave up 2 bases and J gave up 7 bases, with 11 bases separating them. DNA for the CDR3: TGTGCCAGCAGTTTAGTACAAGGGGGTGGCTACACCTTC. The encoded protein is CASSLVQGGGYTF.

This sequence joins TRBV5-4 and TRBJ2-1; D might be TRBD2 (5 bases). Germline lookup yields CDR1 SGHNT and CDR2 YYREEE (reference sequence). V dropped 1 base and J dropped 1 base, with 6 bases sitting between them. This CDR3 is built from 14 residues. This chain's CDR3 is CASSLRGSYNEQFF. CDR3 in DNA: TGTGCCAGCAGCTTGCGAGGGTCCTACAATGAGCAGTTCTTC.

In its sample, this clone was seen once. The rearrangement uses TRBV28 and TRBJ1-4; D gene ambiguous. Trimming removed 6 bases from V and 7 bases from J, with 18 bases in between. The CDR3 contains 15 residues. Germline V lookup: CDR1 MDHEN, CDR2 SYDVKM. CDR3 residues: CASRQILPRIEKLFF. The CDR3 nucleotides read TGTGCCAGCAGACAAATCTTACCCCGTATTGAAAAACTGTTTTTT.

This clone has only a few counts. This chain links TRBV30 with TRBJ1-5, with D possibly TRBD1 on 6 matching bases. Looked up from germline, CDR1 is GTSNPN and CDR2 is SVGIG (reference sequence). V lost 0 bases and J 2 bases, leaving 14 bases between the germline ends. The CDR3 totals 16 residues. As DNA, the CDR3 is TGTGCCTGGAGTGTGAGACAGGCAAGTGGCAATCAGCCCCAGCATTTT. Translated, it gives CAWSVRQASGNQPQHF.

The genes are TRBV2 and TRBJ2-5; D may correspond to TRBD1 or TRBD2 (5 bases each). Trimming removed 11 bases at V and 2 bases at J, with 12 bases between. CDR1 is SNHLY and CDR2 is FYNNEI in the germline V gene. The CDR3 runs 12 residues. CDR3 protein: CAGGRLQETQYF. The CDR3 DNA reads TGTGCCGGGGGACGGCTGCAAGAGACCCAGTACTTC.

The chain recombines TRBV4-1 with TRBJ2-3; unclear D gene. CDR3 length equals 13 residues. Germline V gene lookup returns CDR1 MGHRA and CDR2 YSYEKL. V was shortened by 7 bases and J by 3 bases, with 11 bases between the two germline ends. The CDR3 loop reads CASKGTRTDTQYF. CDR3 DNA sequence: TGCGCCAGCAAGGGAACGAGGACAGATACGCAGTATTTT.